The 23 T cell receptor beta chains reported below all come from one sample, sequenced in a study of OX40 agonist ivuxolimab in advanced cancers. Clones were sequenced by immunoSEQ multiplex PCR, and TCRdb holds only the in-frame ones, with some missing. The sample contains about 41,000 clones, around 85% of which appear only once. Sequenced here: CD4+ or CD8+ T cells sorted from blood, sampled in a trial of the OX40 agonist ivuxolimab. The receptor source for this set is an adult with an advanced solid tumor such as melanoma, head and neck, liver or kidney cancer.

In this sample, this clone is medium-sized. The gene calls are TRBV9 and TRBJ1-2; D may be TRBD1 (5 bases). Trimming removed 2 bases at V and 8 bases at J, with 13 bases between. From germline, CDR1 is SGDLS and CDR2 YYNGEE. This CDR3 is built from 13 residues. CDR3 in amino acids: CASSVYSRDGYTF. The CDR3 DNA reads TGTGCCAGCAGCGTCTATAGCAGGGACGGCTACACCTTC. The whole variable domain, filled in from reference TRBV9 and TRBJ1-2, reads DSGVTQTPKHLITATGQRVTLRCSPRSGDLSVYWYQQSLDQGLQFLIQYYNGEERAKGNILERFSAQQFPDLHSELNLSSLELGDSALYFCASSVYSRDGYTFGSGTRLTVV.

The chain is built from TRBV7-9 and TRBJ2-3, with D maybe TRBD2 (6 bases). Germline V gene lookup returns CDR1 SEHNR and CDR2 FQNEAQ (reference sequence). Trimming shortened V by 3 bases and J by 0 bases, and 10 bases separated the two germline ends. There are 15 residues in the CDR3. The CDR3 coding sequence is TGTGCCAGCAGCTTGGGACTTGTTAGCACAGATACGCAGTATTTT. Its protein product is CASSLGLVSTDTQYF.

CDR3 nucleotide sequence: TGTGCCAGTAGGGGGACCCGATACACAGATACGCAGTATTTT. Translating gives CASRGTRYTDTQYF. The rearrangement uses TRBV19 and TRBJ2-3; D assignment may be TRBD1 or TRBD2 (5 bases each). The CDR3 is made up of 14 amino acids. CDR1 and CDR2 from the germline V gene are LNHDA and SQIVND (reference sequence). The V and J ends lost 6 bases and 2 bases respectively, with 12 bases between them.

V usage is TRBV18 and J usage is TRBJ2-2; D gene uncertain. The ends were cut back, 3 bases at V and 0 bases at J, with 8 bases in the middle. Germline values: CDR1 KGHSH, CDR2 LQKENI. The CDR3 runs to 15 residues. The CDR3 DNA is TGTGCCAGCTCACCGGCCAAAACGAACACCGGGGAGCTGTTTTTT. Encoded protein: CASSPAKTNTGELFF.

The V and J genes are TRBV19 and TRBJ2-5, with a tentative D call TRBD1 (6 bases). The V end was cut by 5 bases, the J end by 5 bases, with 15 bases between. The CDR3 consists of 14 residues. Germline V lookup: CDR1 LNHDA, CDR2 SQIVND (reference sequence). CDR3 loop: CASSVRGGQETQYF. The DNA of the CDR3 is TGTGCCAGTAGTGTCAGGGGCGGGCAGGAGACCCAGTACTTC.

The chain uses TRBV4-3 and TRBJ1-3; D remains unclear. This CDR3 contains 15 residues. V shed 0 bases and J shed 4 bases, with 10 bases lying between them. The germline V gene encodes CDR1 LGHNA and CDR2 YSLEER. In DNA, the CDR3 is TGCGCCAGCAGCCAAGACAGCCACCTCGGAAACACCATATATTTT. It yields the protein CASSQDSHLGNTIYF.

This clone was detected only once. The chain has TRBV30 and TRBJ1-5; 8 bases are shared with TRBD1. Germline trimming cut 1 base from V and 1 base from J; bases unmatched to any gene: 6. Per the germline V gene, CDR1 is GTSNPN and CDR2 is SVGIG (reference sequence). This CDR3 is built from 16 residues. The CDR3 DNA sequence: TGTGCCTGGAGTGCCCAAGGACAGGGAAGCAATCAGCCCCAGCATTTT. Translation: CAWSAQGQGSNQPQHF.

The rearrangement joins TRBV7-9 to TRBJ1-2, with D uncertain. This CDR3 spans 14 amino acids. Germline V lookup: CDR1 SEHNR, CDR2 FQNEAQ (reference sequence). V was trimmed by 2 bases and J by 5 bases, leaving 12 bases between them. The CDR3 sequence is CASSLREIDYGYTF. In DNA form, the CDR3 reads TGTGCCAGCAGCTTACGGGAAATCGATTATGGCTACACCTTC.

This clone has a single count. The CDR3 DNA sequence: TGTGCCAGCAGTAGGGGGGGGCAAGAGACCCAGTACTTC. Residues: CASSRGGQETQYF. The rearrangement links TRBV6-6 to TRBJ2-5; weak D call: TRBD2 (7 bases). The CDR3 consists of 13 residues. Germline loops: CDR1 MNHNY, CDR2 SVGAGI (reference sequence). Trimming took 5 bases from V and 2 from J, leaving 9 bases between them.

The chain combines TRBV20-1 with TRBJ1-1; D unclear. The CDR3 covers 10 residues. Trimming stripped 5 bases from V and 11 bases from J, with 12 bases between. The germline V gene has CDR1 DFQATT and CDR2 SNEGSKA (reference sequence). CDR3 sequence reads: CSASLRGAFF. The CDR3 DNA reads as TGCAGTGCTTCGCTCCGTGGGGCTTTCTTT.

The chain links TRBV11-3 to TRBJ1-5, with D unresolved. V was clipped by 0 bases and J by 6 bases, with 9 bases between them. Germline assignment: CDR1 SGHNT and CDR2 YENEEA. The CDR3 has 14 amino acids. The CDR3 DNA sequence: TGTGCCAGCAGCTTAGATCCCGGCGTTCAGCCCCAGCATTTT. This codes for CASSLDPGVQPQHF.

The chain recombines TRBV6-1 with TRBJ1-6, with D unclear. V lost 3 bases, J lost 8 bases, and 5 bases lay in between. This CDR3 region has 12 residues. Germline V lookup: CDR1 MNHNS, CDR2 SASEGT. The CDR3 reads CASSDGYSPLHF. The CDR3 DNA reads TGTGCCAGCAGTGATGGGTATTCACCCCTCCACTTT.

The V and J genes are TRBV10-3 and TRBJ1-1; D remains unclear. V lost 3 bases, J lost 1 base, and 18 bases lay in between. The CDR3 runs to 17 residues. The V gene's germline CDR1 is ENHRY and CDR2 SYGVKD. As DNA, the CDR3 is TGTGCCATCAGTGAAAGGTGGGCCCCCGGCGGGAACACTGAAGCTTTCTTT. Translating it yields CAISERWAPGGNTEAFF.

In the case of this clone: Other DNA sequences in this specimen translate into the identical CDR3. This chain joins TRBV9 and TRBJ2-7; 9 nucleotides match TRBD2. The CDR3 contains 18 residues. Germline values: CDR1 SGDLS, CDR2 YYNGEE. The trim removed 7 bases at V and 0 bases at J, leaving 17 bases unmatched. The DNA of the CDR3 is TGTGCCAGCTCCCGGACGGCGGGAGGGACTATGCGCTCCTACGAGCAGTACTTC. This codes for CASSRTAGGTMRSYEQYF.

The chain carries TRBV7-9 and TRBJ2-1; no clear D. The CDR3 runs to 12 residues. Germline CDR1 and CDR2: SEHNR and FQNEAQ (reference sequence). Deletions cut 7 bases from V and 4 bases from J, with 8 bases between. As DNA, the CDR3 is TGTGCCAGCACCTCTACTTACAATGAGCAGTTCTTC. Residues: CASTSTYNEQFF.

This chain joins TRBV5-1 and TRBJ2-5, with 7 bases aligning to TRBD1. The length of the CDR3 is 15 residues. CDR1 and CDR2 from the germline V gene are SGHRS and YFSETQ. The junction had 9 bases not matched to a gene; V was cut back by 4 bases and J by 3 bases. In nucleotides, the CDR3 is TGCGCCAGCAGCCCCCTCGACAGGGCAAAAGAGACCCAGTACTTC. It yields the protein CASSPLDRAKETQYF.

In this sample, this clone turned up a few times. The genes are TRBV19 and TRBJ2-3; D might be TRBD1 (6 bases). The V gene lost 7 bases and the J gene lost 2 bases, with 13 bases spanning the gap. Germline CDR1 reads LNHDA; CDR2 reads SQIVND (reference sequence). The CDR3 contains 14 residues. For the CDR3, the DNA is TGTGCCAGTATCGGACAGAGACTCACAGATACGCAGTATTTT. Protein: CASIGQRLTDTQYF. Based on the CDR3 plus reference TRBV19 and TRBJ2-3, the full variable domain is DGGITQSPKYLFRKEGQNVTLSCEQNLNHDAMYWYRQDPGQGLRLIYYSQIVNDFQKGDIAEGYSVSREKKESFPLTVTSAQKNPTAFYLCASIGQRLTDTQYFGPGTRLTVL.

This sequence joins TRBV28 and TRBJ1-1; the match to TRBD1 covers 7 bases. This CDR3 has 13 amino acids. Germline V gene sequence: CDR1 MDHEN, CDR2 SYDVKM. V lost 10 bases to trimming and J lost 0 bases; unmatched junction nucleotides: 5. CDR3 nucleotide sequence: TGTGCCACCACGGGACAGTTGAACACTGAAGCTTTCTTT. Translation gives CATTGQLNTEAFF. Complete variable domain (other parts from reference TRBV28 and TRBJ1-1): DVKVTQSSRYLVKRTGEKVFLECVQDMDHENMFWYRQDPGLGLRLIYFSYDVKMKEKGDIPEGYSVSREKKERFSLILESASTNQTSMYLCATTGQLNTEAFFGQGTRLTVV.

The chain couples TRBV7-6 to TRBJ2-7, with 9 bases that match TRBD2. Germline V gene sequence: CDR1 SGHVS, CDR2 FNYEAQ. The trim removed 1 base at V and 5 bases at J, leaving 6 bases unmatched. CDR3 length: 15 residues. CDR3 in DNA: TGTGCCAGCAGCTTAGATTGGGGACTAGCTGACGAGCAGTACTTC. Translation gives CASSLDWGLADEQYF. Full variable domain (remainder filled in from reference TRBV7-6 and TRBJ2-7): GAGVSQSPRYKVTKRGQDVALRCDPISGHVSLYWYRQALGQGPEFLTYFNYEAQQDKSGLPNDRFSAERPEGSISTLTIQRTEQRDSAMYRCASSLDWGLADEQYFGPGTRLTVT.

This sequence joins TRBV21-1 and TRBJ1-2. TRBV21-1 is a known pseudogene. The CDR3 runs to 14 residues. In nucleotides, the CDR3 is TGTGCCAGCAGCAAAGGACCACCCCAATATGGCTACACCTTC. Amino acids: CASSKGPPQYGYTF.

The chain uses TRBV10-2 and TRBJ2-5, with 11 bases that match TRBD2. This CDR3 region has 15 residues. Germline assignment: CDR1 WSHSY and CDR2 SAAADI. The junction had 8 bases not matched to a gene; V was cut back by 6 bases and J by 5 bases. DNA for the CDR3: TGCGCCAGCAGCCTCACTAGCGGGAGTGGGGAGACCCAGTACTTC. It yields the protein CASSLTSGSGETQYF.

V gene TRBV5-8 combines with J gene TRBJ2-7, with 10 bases lining up with TRBD2. After removal of 3 bases from V and 6 bases from J, the junction contained 9 bases not matched to a gene. There are 15 residues in the CDR3. Germline lookup yields CDR1 SGHTS and CDR2 YDEGEE. Written as DNA, the CDR3 is TGTGCCAGCAGCTCGAACGTAGCGGGAGGTCTCGAGCAGTACTTC. Encoded protein: CASSSNVAGGLEQYF.

This clone was counted a single time. CDR3 protein: CASSNEEAQYF. CDR3 in DNA: TGTGCCAGCAGTAACGAGGAGGCGCAGTATTTT. The rearrangement joins TRBV6-5 to TRBJ2-3; weak D call: TRBD2 (5 bases). Germline loops: CDR1 MNHEY, CDR2 SVGAGI. V was clipped by 5 bases and J by 10 bases, with 10 bases between them. The CDR3 covers 11 residues.